This TCR beta chain was recovered during a study of blood T cell repertoires in COVID-19. Study-wide background: COVID-19 samples, acute and convalescent, were from the United States, Italy and Spain. PBMCs, B-cell-depleted T cells, or T cells provided the cDNA or gDNA that made up the material.

This CDR3 comprises 12 residues. The ends were cut back, 2 bases at V and 3 bases at J, with 5 bases in the middle. Germline CDR1 and CDR2: MNHEY and SVGEGT. Original data processing: Amplification of reference gene primers was used by the study to estimate nucleated cell counts. Sequencing was performed with immunoSEQ multiplex PCR; in TCRdb, only in-frame clones are kept and a portion is missing. V and J calls and clone size are those listed in that table; D and trimming were worked out from the DNA. The table includes around 200,000 clones, around 80% detected once. The sequenced material came from peripheral blood. V and J are TRBV6-2 or TRBV6-3 and TRBJ2-7, with a possible D match to TRBD1 (5 bases). The sequence came from a man aged 50-59 years with active or convalescent COVID-19. CDR3 sequence: CASSYRGYEQYF. CDR3 DNA sequence: TGTGCCAGCAGTTACAGGGGCTACGAGCAGTACTTC.